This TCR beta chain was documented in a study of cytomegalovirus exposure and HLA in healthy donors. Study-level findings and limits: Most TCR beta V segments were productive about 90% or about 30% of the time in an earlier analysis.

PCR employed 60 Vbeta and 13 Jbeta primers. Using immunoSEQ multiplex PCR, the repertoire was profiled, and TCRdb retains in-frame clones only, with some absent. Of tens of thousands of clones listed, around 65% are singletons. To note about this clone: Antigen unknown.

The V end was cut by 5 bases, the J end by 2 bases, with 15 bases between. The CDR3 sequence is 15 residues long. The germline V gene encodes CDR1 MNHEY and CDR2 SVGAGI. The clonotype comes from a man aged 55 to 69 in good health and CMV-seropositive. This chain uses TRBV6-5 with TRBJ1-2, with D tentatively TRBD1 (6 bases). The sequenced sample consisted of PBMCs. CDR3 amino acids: CASSTTGSGNYGYTF. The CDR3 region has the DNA TGTGCCAGCAGTACAACAGGGAGTGGAAACTATGGCTACACCTTC.